One sample yielded the 22 T cell receptor beta chains listed below, sequenced in a study of T cell repertoires in cytomegalovirus infection (dated 2019 in TCRdb). Sequenced on an Illumina HiSeq 1500. TCRdb trimmed public reads at Q25 via fastp, called clones via MiXCR and kept in-frame beta chains. Merged by CDR3 protein, the rows form single entries marked with the most common genes and DNA. The sample table shows around 530,000 distinct CDR3 sequences, and about 26% are seen once. In total, the top ten clones hold roughly an eighth of the sample. The sample taken for sequencing was PBMCs. The receptors come from a human donor in good health (CMV status not recorded). Some clones in this sample may be carry-over from other donors' samples.

The V and J genes are TRBV28 and TRBJ1-1; D is unresolved. V was shortened by 6 bases and J by 4 bases, with 21 bases between the two germline ends. The V gene's germline CDR1 is MDHEN and CDR2 SYDVKM. This CDR3 spans 16 amino acids. This CDR3 is CASSPPLSHGSTEAFF. For the CDR3, the DNA is TGTGCCAGCAGCCCTCCACTATCCCACGGGAGCACTGAAGCTTTCTTT.

This clonotype was seen a few times. The V and J genes are TRBV24-1 and TRBJ2-1; D is perhaps TRBD1 or TRBD2 (5 bases each). The CDR3 consists of 16 residues. CDR1 is KGHDR and CDR2 is SFDVKD in the germline V gene. The V gene lost 0 bases and the J gene lost 5 bases, with 13 bases spanning the gap. CDR3 sequence reads: CATSDLSGLGHNEQFF. In DNA, the CDR3 is TGTGCCACCAGTGATTTGTCAGGGCTGGGACACAATGAGCAGTTCTTC.

The CDR3 sequence: CASTPGGAGETQYF. The CDR3 DNA sequence: TGTGCCAGCACCCCGGGGGGGGCCGGAGAGACCCAGTACTTC. The chain combines TRBV12-3 or TRBV12-4 with TRBJ2-5, with 8 nucleotides matching TRBD2. This CDR3 comprises 14 residues. Trimming cost V 7 bases and J 4 bases; bases outside gene matches: 8.

The chain recombines TRBV6-6 with TRBJ2-1; D gene uncertain. The CDR3 runs 13 residues. Germline V CDR1 and CDR2: MNHNY, SVGAGI (reference sequence). V lost 6 bases and J 6 bases, leaving 12 bases between the germline ends. The CDR3 region is CASRIEMSNEQFF. The CDR3 nucleotides read TGTGCCAGCAGAATAGAGATGTCCAATGAGCAGTTCTTC.

There are a few counts of this clonotype. The CDR3 nucleotides are TGTGCCAGCGGGAACAGGAATAATGAAAAACTGTTTTTT. It specifies CASGNRNNEKLFF. The chain joins TRBV5-6 to TRBJ1-4, with a possible D match to TRBD1 (5 bases). In germline, CDR1 is SGHDT, CDR2 YYEEEE. The ends were cut back, 7 bases at V and 4 bases at J, with 11 bases in the middle. This CDR3 comprises 13 residues. Complete variable domain (other parts from reference TRBV5-6 and TRBJ1-4): DAGVTQSPTHLIKTRGQQVTLRCSPKSGHDTVSWYQQALGQGPQFIFQYYEEEERQRGNFPDRFSGHQFPNYSSELNVNALLLGDSALYLCASGNRNNEKLFFGSGTQLSVL.

This rearrangement joins TRBV10-3 to TRBJ2-3, with unresolved D. Germline loops: CDR1 ENHRY, CDR2 SYGVKD. V was shortened by 3 bases and J by 4 bases, with 20 bases between the two germline ends. The CDR3 is 17 residues long. The CDR3 coding sequence is TGTGCCATCAGTGACCCGGAACCGTCCCTGTCGGCAGATACGCAGTATTTT. Translating it yields CAISDPEPSLSADTQYF.

The V gene is TRBV27, the J gene TRBJ2-7; D tentatively fits TRBD1 or TRBD2 (5 bases each). The V and J ends lost 5 bases and 4 bases respectively, with 15 bases between them. The V gene's germline CDR1 is MNHEY and CDR2 SMNVEV (reference sequence). The CDR3 has 14 residues. The CDR3 spells CASSPRDGHYEQYF. CDR3 sequence (DNA): TGTGCCAGCAGTCCCCGGGACGGACATTACGAGCAGTACTTC.

The rearrangement joins TRBV12-3 or TRBV12-4 to TRBJ1-2; D may be TRBD1 (6 bases). The length of the CDR3 is 15 residues. V lost 7 bases, J lost 5 bases, and 20 bases lay in between. The CDR3 reads CASTSLWGGQYGYTF. CDR3 sequence (DNA): TGTGCCAGCACTTCCCTTTGGGGGGGGCAATATGGCTACACCTTC.

The chain has TRBV6-5 and TRBJ1-1; D is unresolved. CDR3 length: 13 amino acids. Germline CDR1 reads MNHEY; CDR2 reads SVGAGI. V lost 1 base, J lost 0 bases, and 3 bases lay in between. The DNA for the CDR3 is TGTGCCAGCAGTTACTTCTTGAACACTGAAGCTTTCTTT. Protein sequence: CASSYFLNTEAFF.

The sample holds many counts of this clonotype. This chain connects TRBV7-2 to TRBJ2-5; D is ambiguous. This CDR3 has 14 residues. Germline V gene lookup returns CDR1 SGHTA and CDR2 FQGNSA. The ends were cut back, 3 bases at V and 2 bases at J, with 10 bases in the middle. CDR3 sequence: CASSFQAIQETQYF. CDR3 nucleotide sequence: TGTGCCAGCAGCTTTCAGGCTATACAAGAGACCCAGTACTTC.

The genes are TRBV6-2 or TRBV6-3 and TRBJ2-1; 7 bases line up with TRBD2. Per germline, CDR1 MNHEY and CDR2 SVGEGT. The CDR3 is 19 amino acids. The ends lost 0 bases at V and 0 bases at J; junction bases unmatched: 11. The CDR3 loop is CASSYSNKGGGGSYNEQFF. DNA for the CDR3: TGTGCCAGCAGTTACTCGAATAAGGGTGGCGGGGGCTCCTACAATGAGCAGTTCTTC.

The chain links TRBV6-2 or TRBV6-3 to TRBJ1-2; perhaps TRBD1 as D (6 bases). The V and J ends lost 6 bases and 3 bases respectively, with 17 bases between them. The CDR3 runs to 15 residues. CDR1 and CDR2 (germline): MNHEY, SVGEGT. The CDR3, as DNA: TGTGCCAGCAGCCCCAGGGGCCTAAGGTACTATGGCTACACCTTC. Translation: CASSPRGLRYYGYTF.

This clonotype has at least ten counts. The chain carries TRBV7-6 and TRBJ1-3, with D maybe TRBD1 (5 bases). This CDR3 comprises 16 residues. The V end was cut by 0 bases, the J end by 0 bases, with 9 bases between. Germline V CDR1 and CDR2: SGHVS, FNYEAQ. The CDR3 DNA sequence: TGTGCCAGCAGCTTAGCCGCAGGGTACTCTGGAAACACCATATATTTT. It codes for CASSLAAGYSGNTIYF.

This clonotype turned up a few times. This sequence joins TRBV19 and TRBJ1-5; 9 bases match TRBD1. Germline trimming cut 7 bases from V and 5 bases from J; bases unmatched to any gene: 3. Germline assignment: CDR1 LNHDA and CDR2 SQIVND (reference sequence). The CDR3 loop spans 13 amino acids. The chain's CDR3 is CASMGQGYQPQHF. CDR3 bases: TGTGCCAGTATGGGACAGGGCTATCAGCCCCAGCATTTT.

The rearrangement uses TRBV27 and TRBJ1-5; D might be TRBD1 (5 bases). CDR1 and CDR2 from the germline V gene are MNHEY and SMNVEV (reference sequence). The CDR3 is 14 amino acids. Trimming pared 5 bases from V and 8 bases from J, leaving 16 bases between. The CDR3 spells CASSPGGYTKPQHF. In DNA form, the CDR3 reads TGTGCCAGCAGTCCCGGGGGGTACACTAAGCCCCAGCATTTT.

The chain couples TRBV29-1 to TRBJ1-5, with D perhaps TRBD1 (6 bases). This CDR3 contains 14 residues. The V gene's germline CDR1 is SQVTM and CDR2 ANQGSEA. Trimming pared 3 bases from V and 1 base from J, leaving 10 bases between. The CDR3 nucleotides are TGCAGCGTTGAGCGGGACACAAGCAATCAGCCCCAGCATTTT. It codes for CSVERDTSNQPQHF.

The chain uses TRBV12-3 or TRBV12-4 and TRBJ2-2, with TRBD1 matching 10 bases. Losses at the gene ends were 5 bases for V and 8 bases for J; bases not matched to a gene: 5. The length of the CDR3 is 14 residues. The DNA of the CDR3 is TGTGCCAGCAGTAGGACAGGGGGACTGGGGGAGCTGTTTTTT. It specifies CASSRTGGLGELFF.

This clonotype was counted many times. The chain carries TRBV7-2 and TRBJ2-5, with D perhaps TRBD1 (6 bases). The CDR3 contains 11 residues. The germline V gene has CDR1 SGHTA and CDR2 FQGNSA. The ends were cut back, 5 bases at V and 9 bases at J, with 10 bases in the middle. CDR3 nucleotide sequence: TGTGCCAGCAGCCGGAACAGGGCCCAGTACTTC. It specifies CASSRNRAQYF. The whole variable domain, remainder taken from reference TRBV7-2 and TRBJ2-5, is GAGVSQSPSNKVTEKGKDVELRCDPISGHTALYWYRQSLGQGLEFLIYFQGNSAPDKSGLPSDRFSAERTGGSVSTLTIQRTQQEDSAVYLCASSRNRAQYFGPGTRLLVL.

At least ten counts were recorded for this clonotype. The chain carries TRBV10-3 and TRBJ2-7; TRBD2 might be the D (6 bases). Germline V lookup: CDR1 ENHRY, CDR2 SYGVKD. V lost 0 bases to trimming and J lost 4 bases, with 19 bases between them. There are 17 residues in the CDR3. The CDR3 nucleotides read TGTGCCATCAGTGAGTCTACCGGCGTCACTAGCAGATACGAGCAGTACTTC. This codes for CAISESTGVTSRYEQYF.

This clonotype was detected many times. The genes are TRBV7-9 and TRBJ1-6, with TRBD1 as a possible D gene (6 bases). Germline V gene data show CDR1 as SEHNR and CDR2 as FQNEAQ (reference sequence). The ends were cut back, 2 bases at V and 8 bases at J, with 13 bases in the middle. The CDR3 spans 15 residues. The CDR3: CASSLTDRTDSPLHF. CDR3 nucleotide sequence: TGTGCCAGCAGCTTAACGGACCGGACAGATTCACCCCTCCACTTT.

This clonotype appeared once. Germline and junction disagree at one end, which may indicate a read error. DNA of the CDR3: TGTGCTAGCAGCTTAGGAAGGGGGCGCGCCCAGTACTTC. Translating gives CASSLGRGRAQYF. This chain uses TRBV7-9 with TRBJ2-5; 7 bases agree with TRBD1. Germline V gene sequence: CDR1 SEHNR, CDR2 FQNEAQ (reference sequence). This CDR3 region has 13 residues.

This clonotype showed up just a few times. The chain couples TRBV19 to TRBJ2-7; D might be TRBD2 (6 bases). The CDR3 extends over 15 amino acids. V lost 6 bases to trimming and J lost 6 bases, with 21 bases between them. Germline V gene data show CDR1 as LNHDA and CDR2 as SQIVND (reference sequence). The chain's CDR3 is CASSPGGVTGSEQYV. The CDR3 DNA is TGTGCCAGTAGCCCCGGCGGGGTAACGGGGAGCGAGCAGTACGTC.